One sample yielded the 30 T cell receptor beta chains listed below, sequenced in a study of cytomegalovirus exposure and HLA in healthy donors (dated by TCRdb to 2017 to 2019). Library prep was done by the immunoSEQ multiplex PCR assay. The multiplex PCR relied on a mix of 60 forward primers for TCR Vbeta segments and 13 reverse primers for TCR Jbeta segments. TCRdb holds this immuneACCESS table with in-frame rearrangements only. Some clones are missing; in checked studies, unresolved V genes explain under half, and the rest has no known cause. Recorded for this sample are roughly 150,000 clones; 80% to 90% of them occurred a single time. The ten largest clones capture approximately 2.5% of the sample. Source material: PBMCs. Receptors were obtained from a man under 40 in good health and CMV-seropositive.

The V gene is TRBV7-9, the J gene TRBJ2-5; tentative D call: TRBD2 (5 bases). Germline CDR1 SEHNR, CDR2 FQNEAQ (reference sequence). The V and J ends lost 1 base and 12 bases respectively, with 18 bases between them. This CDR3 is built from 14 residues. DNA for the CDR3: TGTGCCAGCAGCTTAGGGGGAGCTAATACGAATAAGTACTTC. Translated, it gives CASSLGGANTNKYF.

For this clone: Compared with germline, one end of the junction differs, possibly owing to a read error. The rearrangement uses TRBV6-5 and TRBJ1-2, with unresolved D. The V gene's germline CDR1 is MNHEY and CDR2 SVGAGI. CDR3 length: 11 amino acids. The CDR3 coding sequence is TGTGCCAGCAGTTACGGAAACAGCCGTTTCTTC. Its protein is CASSYGNSRFF.

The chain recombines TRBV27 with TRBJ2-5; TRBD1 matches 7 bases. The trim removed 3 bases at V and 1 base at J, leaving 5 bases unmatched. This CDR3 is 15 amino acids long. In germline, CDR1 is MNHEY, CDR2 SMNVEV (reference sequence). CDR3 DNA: TGTGCCAGCAGTTTCCGCCGGGACAGCCAAGAGACCCAGTACTTC. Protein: CASSFRRDSQETQYF.

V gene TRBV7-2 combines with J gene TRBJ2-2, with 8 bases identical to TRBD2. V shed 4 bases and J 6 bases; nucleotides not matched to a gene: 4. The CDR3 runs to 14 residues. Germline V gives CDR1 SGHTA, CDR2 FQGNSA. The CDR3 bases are TGTGCCAGCAGCTCGCAGACTAGCGCCGGGGAGCTGTTTTTT. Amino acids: CASSSQTSAGELFF.

The chain's CDR3 is CASSRGSEAFF. Written as DNA, the CDR3 is TGCGCCAGCAGCCGTGGGAGTGAAGCTTTCTTT. The rearrangement links TRBV4-3 to TRBJ1-1; D remains ambiguous. Germline CDR1 LGHNA, CDR2 YSLEER. V lost 4 bases, J lost 7 bases, and 7 bases lay in between. The CDR3 consists of 11 residues.

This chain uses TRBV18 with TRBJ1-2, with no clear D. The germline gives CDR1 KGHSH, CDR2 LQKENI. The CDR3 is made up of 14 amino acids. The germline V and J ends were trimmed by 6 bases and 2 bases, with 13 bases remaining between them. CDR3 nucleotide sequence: TGTGCCAGCTCCCCATCCCTCGGGAACTATGGCTACACCTTC. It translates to CASSPSLGNYGYTF.

This CDR3 is CASSFIREEDTQYF. The CDR3 nucleotides are TGTGCCAGCAGCTTTATTAGAGAGGAAGATACGCAGTATTTT. The chain uses TRBV11-3 and TRBJ2-3, with D unclear. The germline V and J ends were trimmed by 3 bases and 5 bases, with 12 bases remaining between them. This CDR3 is 14 amino acids long. Germline assignment: CDR1 SGHNT and CDR2 YENEEA.

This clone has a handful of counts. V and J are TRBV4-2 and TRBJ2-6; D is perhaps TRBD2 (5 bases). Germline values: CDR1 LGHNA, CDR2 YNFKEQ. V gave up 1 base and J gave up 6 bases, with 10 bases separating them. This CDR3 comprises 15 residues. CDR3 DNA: TGTGCCAGCAGCCAAGCGGGGTCCACGGCCAACGTCCTGACTTTC. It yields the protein CASSQAGSTANVLTF.

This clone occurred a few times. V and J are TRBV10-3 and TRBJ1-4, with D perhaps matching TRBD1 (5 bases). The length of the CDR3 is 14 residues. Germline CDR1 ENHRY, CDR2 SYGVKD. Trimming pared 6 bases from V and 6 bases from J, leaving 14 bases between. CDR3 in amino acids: CAISPGTGDEKLFF. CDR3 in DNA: TGTGCCATCAGCCCCGGGACGGGGGATGAAAAACTGTTTTTT.

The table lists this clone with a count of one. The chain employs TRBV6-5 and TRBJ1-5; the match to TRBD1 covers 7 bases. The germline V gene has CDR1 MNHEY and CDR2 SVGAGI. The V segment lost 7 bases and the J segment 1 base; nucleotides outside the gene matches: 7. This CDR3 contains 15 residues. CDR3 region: CASNPTGRSNQPQHF. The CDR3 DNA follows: TGTGCCAGCAACCCGACAGGGAGGAGCAATCAGCCCCAGCATTTT.

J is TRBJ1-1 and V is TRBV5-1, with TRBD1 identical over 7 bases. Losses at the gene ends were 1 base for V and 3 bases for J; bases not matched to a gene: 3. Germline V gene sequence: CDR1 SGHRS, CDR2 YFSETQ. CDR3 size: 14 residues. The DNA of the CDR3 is TGCGCCAGCAGCTTGATGCAGGGGGACACTGAAGCTTTCTTT. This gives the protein CASSLMQGDTEAFF.

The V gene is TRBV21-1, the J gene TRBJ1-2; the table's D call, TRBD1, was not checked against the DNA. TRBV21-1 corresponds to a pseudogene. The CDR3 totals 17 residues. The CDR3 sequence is CASSKGGQGWSAYGYTF. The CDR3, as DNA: TGTGCCAGCAGCAAAGGCGGACAGGGTTGGTCAGCCTATGGCTACACCTTC.

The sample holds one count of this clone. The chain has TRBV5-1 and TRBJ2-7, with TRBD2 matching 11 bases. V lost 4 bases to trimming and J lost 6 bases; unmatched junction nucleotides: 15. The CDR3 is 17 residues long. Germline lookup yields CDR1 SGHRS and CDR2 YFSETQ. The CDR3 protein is CASSTDLIAGGLLEQYF. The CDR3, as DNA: TGCGCCAGCAGCACGGACCTTATAGCGGGAGGGCTCCTCGAGCAGTACTTC.

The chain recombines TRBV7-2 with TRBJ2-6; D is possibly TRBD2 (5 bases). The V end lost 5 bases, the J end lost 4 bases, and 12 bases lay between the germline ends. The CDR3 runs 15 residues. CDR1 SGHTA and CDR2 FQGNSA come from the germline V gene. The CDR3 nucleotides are TGTGCCAGCAGCCCTAGAGGGCCAGGGGCCAACGTCCTGACTTTC. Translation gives CASSPRGPGANVLTF.

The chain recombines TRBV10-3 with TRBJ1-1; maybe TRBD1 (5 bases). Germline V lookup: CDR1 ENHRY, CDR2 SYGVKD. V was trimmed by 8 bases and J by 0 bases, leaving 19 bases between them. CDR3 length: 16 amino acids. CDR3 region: CAIGRGSGSVNTEAFF. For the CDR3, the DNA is TGTGCCATCGGAAGGGGATCGGGCTCGGTGAACACTGAAGCTTTCTTT.

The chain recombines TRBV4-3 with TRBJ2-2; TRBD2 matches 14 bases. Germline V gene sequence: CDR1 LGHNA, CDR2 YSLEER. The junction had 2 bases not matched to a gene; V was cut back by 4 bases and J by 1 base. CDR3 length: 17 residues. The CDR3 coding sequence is TGCGCCAGCAGCCGAGGACTAGCGGGAGGGAACACCGGGGAGCTGTTTTTT. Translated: CASSRGLAGGNTGELFF.

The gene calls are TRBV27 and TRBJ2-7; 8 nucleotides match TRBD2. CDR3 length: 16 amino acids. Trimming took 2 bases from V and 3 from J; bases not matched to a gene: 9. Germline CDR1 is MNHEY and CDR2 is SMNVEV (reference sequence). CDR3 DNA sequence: TGTGCCAGCAGTTTAAGAGGAGCGGGGGACCGCTACGAGCAGTACGTC. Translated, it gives CASSLRGAGDRYEQYV.

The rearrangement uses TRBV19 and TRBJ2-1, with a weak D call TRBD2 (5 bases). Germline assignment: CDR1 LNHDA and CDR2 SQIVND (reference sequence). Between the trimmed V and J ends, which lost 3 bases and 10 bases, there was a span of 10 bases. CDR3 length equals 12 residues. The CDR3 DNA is TGTGCCAGTAGTATCACGGGGTCGGAGCAGTTCTTC. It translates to CASSITGSEQFF.

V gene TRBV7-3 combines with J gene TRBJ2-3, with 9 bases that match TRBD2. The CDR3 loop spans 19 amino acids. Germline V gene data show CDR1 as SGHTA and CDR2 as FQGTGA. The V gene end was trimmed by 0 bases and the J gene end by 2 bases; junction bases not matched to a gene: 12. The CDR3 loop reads CASSLTPALAGHLTDTQYF. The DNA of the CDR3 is TGTGCCAGCAGCTTAACGCCGGCTCTAGCGGGACACCTCACAGATACGCAGTATTTT.

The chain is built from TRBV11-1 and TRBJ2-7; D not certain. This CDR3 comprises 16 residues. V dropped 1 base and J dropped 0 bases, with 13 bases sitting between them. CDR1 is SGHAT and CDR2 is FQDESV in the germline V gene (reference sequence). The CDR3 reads CASSLGGPVDSYEQYF. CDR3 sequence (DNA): TGTGCCAGCAGCTTAGGTGGGCCAGTAGACTCCTACGAGCAGTACTTC.

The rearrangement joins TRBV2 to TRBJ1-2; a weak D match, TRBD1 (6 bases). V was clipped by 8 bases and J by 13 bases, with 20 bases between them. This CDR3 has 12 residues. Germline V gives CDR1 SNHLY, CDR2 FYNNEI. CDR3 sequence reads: CASRTAVSSRTF. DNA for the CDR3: TGTGCCAGCCGGACAGCGGTTTCAAGCCGCACCTTC.

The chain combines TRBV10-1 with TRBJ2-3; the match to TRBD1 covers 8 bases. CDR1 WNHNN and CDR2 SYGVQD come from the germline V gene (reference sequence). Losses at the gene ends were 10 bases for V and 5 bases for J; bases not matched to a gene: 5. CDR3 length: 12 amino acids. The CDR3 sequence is CATGQGRDTQYF. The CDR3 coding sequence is TGCGCCACCGGACAGGGACGAGATACGCAGTATTTT.

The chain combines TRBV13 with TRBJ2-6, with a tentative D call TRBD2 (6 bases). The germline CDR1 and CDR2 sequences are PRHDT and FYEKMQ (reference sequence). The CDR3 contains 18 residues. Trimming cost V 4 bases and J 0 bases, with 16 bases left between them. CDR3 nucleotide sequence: TGTGCCAGCAGCTCGCGGGACTGGTCGTCCTCTGGGGCCAACGTCCTGACTTTC. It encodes CASSSRDWSSSGANVLTF.

This chain's CDR3 is CASSVGRTNEKLFF. CDR3 in DNA: TGTGCCAGCAGCGTAGGGAGGACTAATGAAAAACTGTTTTTT. V usage is TRBV9 and J usage is TRBJ1-4; no clear D. The CDR3 length is 14 residues. With 0 bases removed from V and 2 bases from J, the gap between germline ends came to 5 bases. CDR1 is SGDLS and CDR2 is YYNGEE in the germline V gene.

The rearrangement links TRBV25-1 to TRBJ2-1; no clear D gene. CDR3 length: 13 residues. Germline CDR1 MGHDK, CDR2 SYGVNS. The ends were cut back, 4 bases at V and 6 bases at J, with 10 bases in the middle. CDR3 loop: CASSVGGPNEQFF. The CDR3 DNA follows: TGTGCCAGCAGTGTCGGCGGCCCCAATGAGCAGTTCTTC.

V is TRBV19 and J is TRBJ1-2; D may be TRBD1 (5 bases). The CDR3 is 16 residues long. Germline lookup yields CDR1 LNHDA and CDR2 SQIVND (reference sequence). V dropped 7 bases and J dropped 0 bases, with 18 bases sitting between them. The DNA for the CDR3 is TGTGCCAGTATCCCATCAGACAGCTCCGCTAACTATGGCTACACCTTC. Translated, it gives CASIPSDSSANYGYTF.

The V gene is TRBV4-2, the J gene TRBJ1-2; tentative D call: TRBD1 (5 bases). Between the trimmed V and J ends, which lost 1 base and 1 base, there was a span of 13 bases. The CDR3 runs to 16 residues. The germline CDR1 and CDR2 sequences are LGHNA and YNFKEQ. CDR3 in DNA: TGTGCCAGCAGCCAAGGGGCCAGGGTCGTTAACTATGGCTACACCTTC. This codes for CASSQGARVVNYGYTF.

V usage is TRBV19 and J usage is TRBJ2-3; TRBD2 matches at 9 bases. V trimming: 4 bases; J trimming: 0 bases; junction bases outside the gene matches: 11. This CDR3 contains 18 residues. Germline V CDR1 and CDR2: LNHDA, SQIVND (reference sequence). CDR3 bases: TGTGCCAGTAGTAGTCTAGCGGGGAAGCGTTCTAGCACAGATACGCAGTATTTT. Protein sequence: CASSSLAGKRSSTDTQYF. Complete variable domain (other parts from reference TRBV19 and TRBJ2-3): DGGITQSPKYLFRKEGQNVTLSCEQNLNHDAMYWYRQDPGQGLRLIYYSQIVNDFQKGDIAEGYSVSREKKESFPLTVTSAQKNPTAFYLCASSSLAGKRSSTDTQYFGPGTRLTVL.

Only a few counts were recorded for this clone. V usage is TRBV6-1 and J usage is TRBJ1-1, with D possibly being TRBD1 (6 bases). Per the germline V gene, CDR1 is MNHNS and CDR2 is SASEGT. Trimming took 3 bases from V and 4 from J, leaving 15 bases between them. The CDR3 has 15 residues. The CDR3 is CASSDRTGPGTEAFF. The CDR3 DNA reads TGTGCCAGCAGTGACCGTACAGGGCCGGGCACTGAAGCTTTCTTT.

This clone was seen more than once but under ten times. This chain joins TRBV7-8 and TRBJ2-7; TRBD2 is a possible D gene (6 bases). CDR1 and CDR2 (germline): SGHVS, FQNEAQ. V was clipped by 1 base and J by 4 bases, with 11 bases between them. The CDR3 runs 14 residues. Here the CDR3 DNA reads TGTGCCAGCAGCTTAGATAGCGGTATTTACGAGCAGTACTTC. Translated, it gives CASSLDSGIYEQYF.